The 4 T cell receptor beta chains listed next were all sequenced from one sample in a study of regulatory T cells in long-lasting Graves disease. The authors built TCR beta libraries using iRepertoire HTBI primers and Arm-PCR of CDR3 regions. MiXCR was run by TCRdb on the multiplex PCR reads, yielding one entry per CDR3 protein. In the table there are roughly 400,000 distinct CDR3 sequences, about a fifth of which are singletons. Time point in this sample: persistent/refractory GD, antithyroid drugs over 5 years with positive TRAb. Preparation of the TCR library used RNA extracted from PBMCs. The sequencing used peripheral blood mononuclear cells (PBMCs), collected when the disease was refractory, from a patient treated with antithyroid drugs. These receptors were taken from a female donor with Graves disease.

This clonotype has at least ten counts. The V and J genes are TRBV12-3 or TRBV12-4 and TRBJ1-1, with 7 bases identical to TRBD1. The CDR3 spans 15 residues. The ends lost 7 bases at V and 4 bases at J; junction bases unmatched: 12. The CDR3: CASTPPIDRVTEAFF. The CDR3 DNA sequence: TGTGCCAGCACCCCACCCATCGACAGGGTCACTGAAGCTTTCTTT.

The rearrangement uses TRBV12-3 or TRBV12-4 and TRBJ2-7, with a possible D match to TRBD1 (5 bases). V was trimmed by 8 bases and J by 4 bases, leaving 9 bases between them. The length of the CDR3 is 11 residues. CDR3 region: CASQGGYEQYF. CDR3 nucleotides: TGTGCCAGCCAGGGCGGTTACGAGCAGTACTTC.

This clonotype was found a few times. This chain links TRBV6-1 with TRBJ2-6; 13 bases agree with TRBD2. This CDR3 contains 18 residues. J lost 2 bases, V lost 5 bases, and 6 bases had no gene match. Germline V gives CDR1 MNHNS, CDR2 SASEGT. CDR3 coding DNA: TGTGCCAGCAGTCCTGGACTAGCGGGAGCTCCTGGGGCCAACGTCCTGACTTTC. As protein: CASSPGLAGAPGANVLTF.

Ten or more counts support this clonotype. V is TRBV29-1 and J is TRBJ1-1; maybe TRBD1 (5 bases). This CDR3 contains 12 residues. Trimming removed 3 bases at V and 3 bases at J, with 8 bases between. Germline V lookup: CDR1 SQVTM, CDR2 ANQGSEA. As DNA, the CDR3 is TGCAGCGTTGATGGGGGGTACACTGAAGCTTTCTTT. Translated, it gives CSVDGGYTEAFF.